The rows below give T cell receptor beta chains drawn from one sample of a study of radiotherapy plus CTLA-4 blockade in lung cancer. The method was immunoSEQ multiplex PCR; TCRdb's version includes in-frame clones alone and lacks a portion of them. The table includes more than 40,000 clones, 70% to 75% detected once. The starting material was peripheral blood, obtained from a patient treated with radiotherapy plus ipilimumab. The receptors shown here come from a human donor with non-small cell lung cancer who had a complete response to radiotherapy plus ipilimumab. Each CDR3 is given with its conserved first and last residue. D genes are given only for firm matches. Where a row states a size, it is once, few, many or the class of an expanded clone; other rows omit it.

>.|TRBD1|TRBV4-3|TRBJ2-1
CASSQAAWGQDSSYNEQFF
TGCGCCAGCAGCCAAGCGGCCTGGGGACAGGATAGTTCCTACAATGAGCAGTTCTTC
>.|.|TRBV9|TRBJ2-1
CASSVGRGEQFF
TGTGCCAGCAGCGTCGGCCGAGGCGAGCAGTTCTTC
>.|TRBD1|TRBV2|TRBJ1-2
CASSDPDRGFYGYTF
TGTGCCAGCAGTGACCCGGACAGGGGATTCTATGGCTACACCTTC
>.|TRBD1|TRBV6-1|TRBJ1-2
CASSDSWRGQGAGYTF
TGTGCCAGCAGTGATAGCTGGAGGGGACAGGGGGCTGGCTACACCTTC
>.|.|TRBV28|TRBJ2-7
CASTGAAVTYEQYF
TGTGCCAGCACGGGTGCGGCGGTAACCTACGAGCAGTACTTC
>.|.|TRBV5-1|TRBJ1-2
CASSLGLGRGVTHGYTF
TGCGCCAGCAGCTTGGGTTTAGGTCGAGGTGTCACGCATGGCTACACCTTC
>.|TRBD1|TRBV18|TRBJ2-5
CASSPPSGGTGETQYF
TGTGCCAGCTCACCACCGTCAGGGGGCACGGGAGAGACCCAGTACTTC
>.|.|TRBV9|TRBJ1-5
CAVSQGNQPQHF
TGTGCCGTAAGTCAGGGCAATCAGCCCCAGCATTTT
>.|.|TRBV12-5|TRBJ2-2
CASGFPNTGELFF
TGTGCTAGTGGTTTTCCAAACACCGGGGAGCTGTTTTTT
>.|TRBD1|TRBV6-6|TRBJ1-2
CASSYRDRGYGYTF
TGTGCCAGCAGTTACCGGGACAGGGGTTATGGCTACACCTTC
>few|TRBD2|TRBV7-6|TRBJ2-7
CASSLGASGYEQYF
TGTGCCAGCAGCTTAGGGGCTAGCGGCTACGAGCAGTACTTC
>.|.|TRBV12-5|TRBJ2-1
CASGLIDPRGEQFF
TGTGCTAGTGGTTTGATCGACCCGAGAGGTGAGCAGTTCTTC
>.|TRBD1|TRBV5-5|TRBJ2-7
CASSSRTGVRQYF
TGTGCCAGCAGCTCGAGAACAGGGGTGAGGCAGTACTTC
>.|.|TRBV18|TRBJ1-2
CASSPVQGQGYGYTF
TGTGCCAGCTCACCTGTACAGGGCCAGGGTTATGGCTACACCTTC
>once|.|TRBV6-1|TRBJ1-2
CASSEGPRVAGYTF
TGTGCCAGCAGTGAAGGCCCCAGGGTGGCTGGCTACACCTTC
>.|.|TRBV5-1|TRBJ2-7
CASSFGTLRDYEQYF
TGCGCCAGCAGCTTCGGGACACTCCGAGACTACGAGCAGTACTTC
>.|TRBD2|TRBV7-2|TRBJ2-1
CASSTLAGAFYNEQFF
TGTGCCAGCAGCACCCTAGCGGGGGCGTTCTACAATGAGCAGTTCTTC
>.|.|TRBV30|TRBJ2-7
CAWSRAGGAYEQYF
TGTGCCTGGAGTCGGGCCGGCGGGGCCTACGAGCAGTACTTC
>.|TRBD1|TRBV4-3|TRBJ2-1
CASSQDFRDRGRDEQFF
TGCGCCAGCAGCCAAGATTTTCGGGACAGGGGGCGTGATGAGCAGTTCTTC
>.|TRBD2|TRBV29-1|TRBJ2-1
CSVVETSGWGEQFF
TGCAGCGTTGTGGAGACTAGCGGGTGGGGTGAGCAGTTCTTC
>.|.|TRBV19|TRBJ1-2
CASSSPLASYGYTF
TGTGCCAGTAGTTCGCCTCTAGCTAGCTATGGCTACACCTTC
>.|TRBD1|TRBV27|TRBJ1-5
CASSRTGEDQPQHF
TGTGCCAGCAGCCGAACAGGGGAAGATCAGCCCCAGCATTTT
>.|TRBD2|TRBV23-1|TRBJ2-1
CASSQSGRESGNEQFF
TGCGCCAGCAGTCAATCAGGGAGGGAAAGTGGGAATGAGCAGTTCTTC
>.|.|TRBV28|TRBJ1-1
CASSVPGGTEAFF
TGTGCCAGCAGTGTACCAGGAGGCACTGAAGCTTTCTTT
>.|.|TRBV6-5|TRBJ2-1
CASSYGGPNEQFF
TGTGCCAGCAGTTACGGTGGGCCCAATGAGCAGTTCTTC
>.|.|TRBV10-2|TRBJ1-4
CASSEIGGNEKLFF
TGCGCCAGCAGTGAGATCGGAGGTAATGAAAAACTGTTTTTT